The 20 T cell receptor beta chains below come from one sample, sequenced in a study of long-term antiretroviral therapy in people with HIV. immunoSEQ v3.0 was run at survey level. Method: immunoSEQ multiplex PCR; TCRdb's copy keeps in-frame clones and lacks some. The repertoire holds 25,000 to 30,000 clones, with around 93% as singletons. Source: unsorted PBMCs, taken just over 7.3 years after starting antiretroviral therapy. These receptors were collected from a man aged 45 to 65 with HIV.

This chain joins TRBV18 and TRBJ1-4; D gene uncertain. This CDR3 spans 16 amino acids. V dropped 0 bases and J dropped 3 bases, with 11 bases sitting between them. CDR1 is KGHSH, CDR2 LQKENI, per germline. The DNA of the CDR3 is TGTGCCAGCTCACCACCGGGAAGGGTCTCTAATGAAAAACTGTTTTTT. The encoded protein is CASSPPGRVSNEKLFF.

The chain carries TRBV19 and TRBJ1-3; TRBD1 might be the D (5 bases). Per the germline V gene, CDR1 is LNHDA and CDR2 is SQIVND (reference sequence). The V gene lost 1 base and the J gene lost 7 bases, with 17 bases spanning the gap. This CDR3 comprises 16 residues. In DNA, the CDR3 is TGTGCCAGTAGTATAGGAGGGGCCGCCAGCGGGAACACCATATATTTT. It yields the protein CASSIGGAASGNTIYF.

In its sample, this clone was seen once. The chain links TRBV25-1 to TRBJ2-4; D unclear. V was cut by 6 bases and J by 5 bases, with 11 bases left in between. The CDR3 has 13 amino acids. Per the germline V gene, CDR1 is MGHDK and CDR2 is SYGVNS. CDR3 sequence (DNA): TGTGCCAGCAGCGCCGGGCCTCAAAACATTCAGTACTTC. The encoded protein is CASSAGPQNIQYF.

The chain couples TRBV7-2 to TRBJ2-7; 7 nucleotides agree with TRBD1. The CDR3 covers 13 residues. After removal of 5 bases from V and 6 bases from J, the junction contained 7 bases not matched to a gene. Germline V gene data show CDR1 as SGHTA and CDR2 as FQGNSA. The CDR3 loop reads CASSPQRDSEQYF. The CDR3, as DNA: TGTGCCAGCAGCCCCCAGAGGGACAGCGAGCAGTACTTC.

This chain links TRBV11-3 with TRBJ2-1; D gene ambiguous. Germline lookup yields CDR1 SGHNT and CDR2 YENEEA. The CDR3 extends over 13 amino acids. V shed 2 bases and J shed 5 bases, with 7 bases lying between them. The CDR3 sequence is CASSLRLHNEQFF. The CDR3 DNA sequence: TGTGCCAGCAGCTTAAGACTCCACAATGAGCAGTTCTTC.

The count of this clone is one. The chain is built from TRBV19 and TRBJ2-5; 10 nucleotides line up with TRBD1. The end of the DNA is better explained by TRBJ2-7, so the J call may be wrong. The CDR3 covers 14 residues. Germline V gene lookup returns CDR1 LNHDA and CDR2 SQIVND (reference sequence). The CDR3 here is CASSRQGAPYEQYF. The CDR3, as DNA: TGTGCCAGTAGTCGACAGGGGGCCCCCTACGAGCAGTACTTC.

The gene calls are TRBV14 and TRBJ1-3, with D unclear. CDR1 and CDR2 (germline): SGHDN, FVKESK. The CDR3 has 15 amino acids. Trimming took off 2 bases at V and 0 bases at J, with 8 bases between the two ends. The CDR3 bases are TGTGCCAGCAGCCAAAGTGGGATCTCTGGAAACACCATATATTTT. It is translated as CASSQSGISGNTIYF.

The V gene is TRBV25-1, the J gene TRBJ1-3; unclear D gene. V was trimmed by 3 bases and J by 1 base, leaving 10 bases between them. CDR1 and CDR2 from the germline V gene are MGHDK and SYGVNS. This CDR3 is built from 15 residues. The CDR3 DNA reads as TGTGCCAGCAGTGATCCGGGCCTTTCTGGAAACACCATATATTTT. This translates into CASSDPGLSGNTIYF.

The V call is TRBV19, the J call TRBJ1-5, with D perhaps matching TRBD1 (6 bases). The CDR3 extends over 14 amino acids. V shed 5 bases and J shed 5 bases, with 13 bases lying between them. The germline gives CDR1 LNHDA, CDR2 SQIVND (reference sequence). CDR3 sequence reads: CASSGHRVDQPQHF. The CDR3 coding sequence is TGTGCCAGTAGTGGACACAGGGTTGATCAGCCCCAGCATTTT. Combining the CDR3 with reference TRBV19 and TRBJ1-5 gives the whole variable domain DGGITQSPKYLFRKEGQNVTLSCEQNLNHDAMYWYRQDPGQGLRLIYYSQIVNDFQKGDIAEGYSVSREKKESFPLTVTSAQKNPTAFYLCASSGHRVDQPQHFGDGTRLSIL.

V is TRBV2 and J is TRBJ2-3; 8 nucleotides match TRBD2. V dropped 11 bases and J dropped 4; count of bases not matched to a gene: 11. Germline V lookup: CDR1 SNHLY, CDR2 FYNNEI. The CDR3 covers 14 residues. Here the CDR3 reads CASRENSGADTQYF. Written as DNA, the CDR3 is TGTGCCTCCCGAGAGAATAGCGGGGCAGATACGCAGTATTTT.

CDR3 sequence reads: CSVLGNEQFF. The DNA of the CDR3 is TGCAGCGTCTTAGGCAATGAGCAGTTCTTC. The chain employs TRBV29-1 and TRBJ2-1; no reliable D call. CDR1 is SQVTM, CDR2 ANQGSEA, per germline. Trimming took 6 bases from V and 6 from J, leaving 6 bases between them. CDR3 length: 10 residues.

V gene TRBV6-1 combines with J gene TRBJ2-3, with D uncertain. CDR1 is MNHNS, CDR2 SASEGT, per germline. This CDR3 comprises 12 residues. Trimming removed 5 bases at V and 4 bases at J, with 7 bases between. CDR3 DNA sequence: TGTGCCAGCAGTCTCAGCGCAGATACGCAGTATTTT. Protein product: CASSLSADTQYF.

This chain connects TRBV4-1 to TRBJ1-2, with D tentatively TRBD1 (5 bases). The CDR3 contains 16 residues. Trimming took 1 base from V and 3 from J, leaving 15 bases between them. Per the germline V gene, CDR1 is MGHRA and CDR2 is YSYEKL. CDR3 sequence: CASSQGGTHPDYGYTF. The CDR3 nucleotides are TGCGCCAGCAGCCAAGGGGGGACCCATCCCGACTATGGCTACACCTTC.

As DNA, the CDR3 is TGTGCCAGCAGCACAACCGGGACTAGCAACAATGAGCAGTTCTTC. It yields the protein CASSTTGTSNNEQFF. This sequence joins TRBV9 and TRBJ2-1; 9 nucleotides line up with TRBD2. V lost 4 bases, J lost 5 bases, and 7 bases stayed unmatched. Germline loops: CDR1 SGDLS, CDR2 YYNGEE. This CDR3 comprises 15 residues.

V usage is TRBV15 and J usage is TRBJ1-4; 7 nucleotides match TRBD1. There are 15 residues in the CDR3. V shed 7 bases and J 7 bases; nucleotides not matched to a gene: 12. From germline, CDR1 is LNHNV and CDR2 YYDKDF (reference sequence). The CDR3 is CATTDLTGRGEKLFF. The DNA of the CDR3 is TGTGCCACCACCGACTTGACAGGGAGGGGTGAAAAACTGTTTTTT.

CDR3 amino acids: CASSLTGGNEQYF. In nucleotides, the CDR3 is TGTGCCAGCAGCTTAACGGGGGGTAACGAGCAGTACTTC. The chain employs TRBV7-3 and TRBJ2-7, with a possible D match to TRBD2 (6 bases). CDR1 SGHTA and CDR2 FQGTGA come from the germline V gene. This CDR3 is built from 13 residues. V dropped 0 bases and J dropped 5 bases, with 8 bases sitting between them.

The chain combines TRBV11-2 with TRBJ2-2; 7 bases match TRBD2. Unmatched junction bases numbered 14, after V lost 0 bases and J lost 7 bases. The germline CDR1 and CDR2 sequences are SGHAT and FQNNGV. CDR3 size: 18 residues. This CDR3 is CASSLDRWSTGRGGELFF. Written as DNA, the CDR3 is TGTGCCAGCAGCTTAGATCGATGGAGTACGGGGAGGGGCGGGGAGCTGTTTTTT.

This chain links TRBV7-8 with TRBJ1-6, with D possibly being TRBD1 (5 bases). Per the germline V gene, CDR1 is SGHVS and CDR2 is FQNEAQ. This CDR3 comprises 14 residues. V gave up 0 bases and J gave up 10 bases, with 10 bases separating them. CDR3 nucleotide sequence: TGTGCCAGCAGCTTAGCGCTCGGGGGATCACCCCTCCACTTT. It yields the protein CASSLALGGSPLHF.

This chain connects TRBV7-2 to TRBJ2-3, with 12 bases lining up with TRBD2. V lost 5 bases to trimming and J lost 2 bases; unmatched junction nucleotides: 5. Per germline, CDR1 SGHTA and CDR2 FQGNSA. The CDR3 runs to 16 residues. The CDR3 spells CASSGTSGPVTDTQYF. The DNA of the CDR3 is TGTGCCAGCAGCGGGACTAGCGGGCCAGTCACAGATACGCAGTATTTT.

V is TRBV30 and J is TRBJ1-5; D is ambiguous. Per the germline V gene, CDR1 is GTSNPN and CDR2 is SVGIG (reference sequence). V gave up 1 base and J gave up 2 bases, with 9 bases separating them. This CDR3 has 14 amino acids. CDR3 region: CAWSGVGGNQPQHF. The CDR3 DNA is TGTGCCTGGAGTGGGGTAGGTGGCAATCAGCCCCAGCATTTT. Combining the CDR3 with reference TRBV30 and TRBJ1-5 gives the whole variable domain SQTIHQWPATLVQPVGSPLSLECTVEGTSNPNLYWYRQAAGRGLQLLFYSVGIGQISSEVPQNLSASRPQDRQFILSSKKLLLSDSGFYLCAWSGVGGNQPQHFGDGTRLSIL.